The following is a T cell receptor (beta chain) sequence with its context. Its antigen is currently unknown. Amplification used 60 Vbeta primers and 13 Jbeta primers. Only in-frame clones appear in the TCRdb table, and some are missing; sequencing was by immunoSEQ multiplex PCR. The sample consists of some 160,000 clones, about 85% of them appearing once. This sample is part of a study of cytomegalovirus exposure and HLA in healthy donors. This cohort consisted of healthy bone marrow donors. At collection, donors were nominally healthy, but unrecorded immune exposures were probable. Germline loops: CDR1 SGHRS, CDR2 YFSETQ. V lost 5 bases, J lost 0 bases, and 9 bases lay in between. The CDR3 is 14 amino acids. Whole-study results and caveats: Later on, an analysis tied approximately 15,000 TCR beta sequences to HLA alleles at 0.05 false discovery rate.

Sequences were obtained from PBMCs. This clonotype was sampled from a man aged 30-40 years in good health and CMV-seropositive. The V and J genes are TRBV5-1 and TRBJ1-3; D not certain. CDR3 in amino acids: CASRADNSGNTIYF. The CDR3 DNA sequence: TGCGCCAGCAGGGCCGACAACTCTGGAAACACCATATATTTT.